This T cell receptor beta chain derives from a study of T-cell reconstitution after alpha-beta-depleted transplantation in children. This clonotype appeared many times. Molecular barcoding with unique molecular identifiers was used for the TCRbeta library. One entry per CDR3 protein results from TCRdb running MiXCR on the PCR reads. This table has approximately 83,000 distinct CDR3 sequences, approximately 12% appearing once. The germline gives CDR1 SGHTA, CDR2 FQGNSA. CDR3 length equals 16 residues. The V gene lost 5 bases and the J gene lost 0 bases, with 14 bases spanning the gap. The sequences come from PBMCs from the stem cell graft donor, collected from the stem cell graft. This receptor was obtained from a human donor who donated a stem cell graft to a child with inherited bone marrow failure. This chain uses TRBV7-2 with TRBJ1-3; a weak D match, TRBD1 (6 bases). CDR3 protein: CASSIGGVFSGNTIYF. The CDR3 DNA reads as TGTGCCAGCAGCATAGGGGGGGTTTTCTCTGGAAACACCATATATTTT.